This T cell receptor (beta chain) was identified during a study of T cells in Graves' hyperthyroidism and ophthalmopathy (dated by TCRdb to between 2018 and 2020). In the study overall: Peripheral blood samples were taken at the time of initial diagnosis, prior to any treatment. To identify distinguishing TCR V-J signatures, a discovery cohort of some 99 patients was used, comprising 43 with Graves' ophthalmopathy and 57 with stable Graves' hyperthyroidism. Once sampling was done, hyperthyroidism patients were given methimazole at a starting dose of 30 mg daily, whereas ophthalmopathy patients were given high-dose intravenous methylprednisolone. The 90 or so discovery patients were randomly split 7:3 into training and test sets. An independent validation cohort of around 19 hyperthyroidism patients and 17 patients who later progressed to ophthalmopathy tested prospective prediction of ophthalmopathy. TCR Vbeta CDR3 sequencing of roughly 140 peripheral blood samples (fewer than 45 ophthalmopathy, over 70 hyperthyroidism and roughly 17 progressor patients) is reported in the paper. In addition, the study compared T-cell repertoires in thyroid tissue and in blood from several Graves' hyperthyroidism patients. The study at large found these results: In validation, the model predicted progression to ophthalmopathy with just under 71% sensitivity and approximately 72% specificity, a median of approximately 6.7 months before onset. Ophthalmopathy was separated from stable hyperthyroidism by a 13 V-J signature model, with around 88% sensitivity and roughly 81% specificity obtained in cross-validation and 80%/75% obtained in testing. Most expanded thyroid clonotypes (frequency above 0.001) were also found in blood, which suggests that blood repertoires may mirror thyroid immune responses. No statistical method was used to set the sample size in advance, and investigators knew the group allocation.

As concerns this clonotype: No antigen is known for it. One junction end disagrees with the germline gene, perhaps due to a read error.

The TCR beta CDR3 regions were amplified from RNA transcripts. For the first round of RT-PCR on the TCR CDR3, the HTBI primer set was used together with the Qiagen OneStep RT-PCR kit. Libraries were constructed in a second round of multiplex PCR, after which size selection and purification were carried out. Sequencing of the libraries was done on an Illumina HiSeq2000 using paired-end 100 bp reads. The paper's data handling went like this. SOAPnuke was used to process the raw data, throwing out any read that contained adapters or uncalled bases, had a mean Phred below 15, or lacked an exact constant-primer or identifier match. COPE v1.2.5 was used to merge the high-quality paired reads, and each unique nucleotide sequence was defined as a clonotype. MiTCR v1.1 was used to align clonotypes to the IMGT TRBV, TRBD and TRBJ reference segments. Only V-J combinations with frequency above 0.0001, covering approximately 99% of repertoires, were analysed. A TCS score was defined as the ratio of F50 (clonal expansion) to E x V (chaos), with BLOSUM62-based TCRdist applied between CDR3 peptides within each V-J. Welch's t-statistics and random forest reduced 500 to 650 V-J features to 13, which were used in a naive Bayes classifier (R e1071). TCRdb trimmed the raw reads at Q25, called clones with MiXCR and kept productive beta chains. Each CDR3 protein gets just one entry, which takes the most common genes and DNA from the rows behind it. The V and J calls shown here were made by TCRdb, not taken from the authors' results. This sample gives a few hundred thousand distinct CDR3 sequences in total; around a quarter of them show up just once. Jointly, the top ten make up around 79% of the sample.

Stable Graves' hyperthyroidism was defined as no progression to ophthalmopathy during 18 months of follow-up. Hyperthyroidism patients were newly diagnosed, with disease duration under 2 months, and aged 18 to 65 years. Patients with uncontrolled infections, other autoimmune diseases, pregnancy or lactation were excluded. Clinical symptoms, serum thyroxine and TRAb, thyroid ultrasound, and orbital computed tomography formed the basis for the diagnoses. PBMCs were isolated from roughly 10 ml of fresh peripheral blood by Ficoll-Paque density gradient centrifugation. Trizol reagent was used to extract total RNA, and RNA quality was then checked on an Agilent 2100 Bioanalyzer. Including cysteine and phenylalanine, the CDR3 has 16 amino acids. The read is trimmed to its CDR3 DNA, 48 bases read in frame from base 1. Via the germline V gene, CDR1 is SGHRS and CDR2 YFSETQ.

The chain employs TRBV5-1 and TRBJ1-1, and 8 bases in between align with TRBD1. The clonotype originates from a man aged 45-65 years with Graves' hyperthyroidism. The sequenced sample was blood. Here is the DNA: TGCGTCAGCAGCGCCTCACAGGGGGAAGGACGCACTGAAGCTTTCTTT. The translation is CVSSASQGEGRTEAFF.